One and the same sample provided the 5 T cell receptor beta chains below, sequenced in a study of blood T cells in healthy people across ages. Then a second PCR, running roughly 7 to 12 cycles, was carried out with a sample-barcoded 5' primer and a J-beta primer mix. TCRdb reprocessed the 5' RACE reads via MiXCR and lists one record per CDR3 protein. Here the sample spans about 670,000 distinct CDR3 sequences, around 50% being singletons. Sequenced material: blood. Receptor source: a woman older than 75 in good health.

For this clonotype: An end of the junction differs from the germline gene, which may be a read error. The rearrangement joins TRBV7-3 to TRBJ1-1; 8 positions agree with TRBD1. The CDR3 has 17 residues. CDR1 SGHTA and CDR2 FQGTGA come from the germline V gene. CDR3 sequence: CANSLTGTGGMNTEAFF. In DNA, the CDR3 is TGTGCCAACAGCTTAACGGGAACAGGGGGAATGAACACTGAAGCTTTCTTT.

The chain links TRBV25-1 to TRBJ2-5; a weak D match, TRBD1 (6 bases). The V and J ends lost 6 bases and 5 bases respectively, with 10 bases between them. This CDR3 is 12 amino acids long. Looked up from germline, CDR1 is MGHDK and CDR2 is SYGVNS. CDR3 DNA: TGTGCCAGCAGGAAGGGGGACGAGACCCAGTACTTC. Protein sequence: CASRKGDETQYF.

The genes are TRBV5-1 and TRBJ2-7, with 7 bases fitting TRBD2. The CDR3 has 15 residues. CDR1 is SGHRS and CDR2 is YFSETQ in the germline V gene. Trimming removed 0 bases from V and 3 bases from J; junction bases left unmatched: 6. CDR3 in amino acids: CASSLDTGGYYEQYF. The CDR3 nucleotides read TGCGCCAGCAGCTTGGATACGGGAGGCTACTACGAGCAGTACTTC.

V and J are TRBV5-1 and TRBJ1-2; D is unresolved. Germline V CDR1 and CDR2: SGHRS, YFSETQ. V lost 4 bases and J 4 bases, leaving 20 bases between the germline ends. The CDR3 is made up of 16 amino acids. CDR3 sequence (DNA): TGCGCCAGCAGCCCGTTAAGTGGCTTGGAAAGCTATGGCTACACCTTC. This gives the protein CASSPLSGLESYGYTF.

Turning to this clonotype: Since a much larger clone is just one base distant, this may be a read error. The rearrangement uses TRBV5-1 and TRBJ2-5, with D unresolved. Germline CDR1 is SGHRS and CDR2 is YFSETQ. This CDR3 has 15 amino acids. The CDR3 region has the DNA TGCGCCAGCAGCCATTTAGGACCGTCCCAAGAGGCCCAGTACTTC. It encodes CASSHLGPSQEAQYF.